This T cell receptor (beta chain) was sequenced during a study of shared clonotypes between healthy human individuals. Study details: A donor's plate count was three for CD4 naive and three for CD4 memory; CD8 naive had two and CD8 memory one.

Per the study methods: With immunoSEQ giving junction-only sequences and no quality scores, filtering differed. Only in-frame clones appear in the TCRdb table, and some are missing; sequencing was by immunoSEQ multiplex PCR. V and J calls and clone size come straight from that table; D and trimming were deduced from the DNA. The repertoire holds 600,000 or so clones, approximately 95% seen once, with about 0.11% in the top ten. This clone showed up just once. Its matching antigen is unknown. Findings of the study overall: Sampling was confined to blood; repertoires within tissues likely differ.

Trimming took 7 bases from V and 4 from J, leaving 11 bases between them. The CDR3 is 12 residues long. Germline V gives CDR1 SNHLY, CDR2 FYNNEI. The naive CD8 fraction comprised CD45RO-negative cells positively selected for CCR7 and excluded terminally differentiated effector memory CD45RA+ cells. The V and J genes are TRBV2 and TRBJ2-7; no clear D. The sample comprised naive CD8+ T cells sorted from blood. The sequence derives from a woman in her 30s in good health. The CDR3 DNA reads TGTGCCAGCAACGATGGGGATTACGAGCAGTACTTC. It yields the protein CASNDGDYEQYF.